This T cell receptor beta chain was sequenced for a study of blood T cell repertoires in COVID-19. Enrollees, about 18 to 89 years old, lived in about two dozen US areas. TCRdb keeps only in-frame clones here, not all; method: immunoSEQ multiplex PCR. Of about 200,000 clones in the sample, 80% to 90% are singletons; the top ten hold 3.5% to 4%. V was pared by 7 bases and J by 1 base, with 4 bases between. There are 11 residues in the CDR3. CDR1 SNHLY and CDR2 FYNNEI come from the germline V gene. The rearrangement uses TRBV2 and TRBJ1-1; D is undetermined. The TCR originated in a middle-aged woman with acute COVID-19. The source material was PBMCs or T cells enriched from blood (not recorded which). The CDR3 loop reads CASTKNTEAFF. The CDR3 DNA reads TGTGCCAGCACCAAGAACACTGAAGCTTTCTTT.